Listed below are T cell receptor beta chains from one sample, sequenced in a study of early T cells in non-severe SARS-CoV-2 infection. TCRdb called the 5' RACE reads again in MiXCR, with one record for every CDR3 protein. The table has about 29,000 distinct CDR3 sequences, more than 4% seen once. Sequencing used whole blood. These receptors all come from an adult who was a healthcare worker with PCR-confirmed SARS-CoV-2 infection or an uninfected control (not recorded which). Each CDR3 is given with its conserved first and last residue. Fields, in order: J gene, V gene, CDR3 protein.

>TRBJ1-2|TRBV7-9
CASSTPALYGYTF
>TRBJ1-2|TRBV3-1
CASSKQGGYGYTF
>TRBJ2-2|TRBV7-2
CASSWPGLAGSGELFF
>TRBJ2-1|TRBV19
CASSIYASYNEQFF
>TRBJ2-7|TRBV10-3
CAISGGGQPSYEQYF
>TRBJ2-7|TRBV5-1
CASSPGTGYNEQYF
>TRBJ2-5|TRBV19
CASRPGHWRSTQYF
>TRBJ2-1|TRBV15
CATSRESLGNEQFF
>TRBJ2-3|TRBV12-3/TRBV12-4
CASSTGDTDTQYF
>TRBJ1-5|TRBV2
CASSERQGDQPQHF
>TRBJ2-7|TRBV20-1
CSARDPGQGSYEQYF
>TRBJ1-1|TRBV5-1
CASSLGTLGNTEAFF
>TRBJ1-5|TRBV6-1
CASSDLGGVSNQPQHF
>TRBJ1-1|TRBV12-3/TRBV12-4
CASSLNSVGTEAFF
>TRBJ2-5|TRBV18
CASSPTGSGETQYF
>TRBJ2-4|TRBV20-1
CSARVDRTLGNIQYF
>TRBJ1-3|TRBV3-1
CASSRDVHSGNTIYF
>TRBJ1-1|TRBV9
CASSTGSKNTEAFF
>TRBJ1-5|TRBV19
CASSIQTGPGNQPQHF
>TRBJ2-7|TRBV12-3/TRBV12-4
CASSSGGAEQYF
>TRBJ1-4|TRBV29-1
CSVVGTGGTNEKLFF
>TRBJ2-3|TRBV5-1
CASSLPGDTQYF
>TRBJ1-6|TRBV10-2
CASSRDLRGTGRRDYHSPLHF
>TRBJ2-5|TRBV6-1
CASKGQGDHWETQYF
>TRBJ1-1|TRBV2
CATKEGNTEAFF
>TRBJ2-1|TRBV7-8
CASSLAGAYYNEQFF
>TRBJ1-5|TRBV9
CASSLGGASNQPQHF
>TRBJ2-1|TRBV18
CASSPRDGYNEQFF
>TRBJ1-1|TRBV7-9
CASSLEAGNTEAFF
>TRBJ2-7|TRBV20-1
CSARDPGGLAYEQYF
>TRBJ2-7|TRBV24-1
CATSDPPPGQSNQGLAGGPNEQYF
>TRBJ1-1|TRBV11-3
CASSFGGKAFF
>TRBJ2-3|TRBV6-1
CASSERPEGTDTQYF
>TRBJ2-1|TRBV5-1
CASSFQAGLYNEQFF
>TRBJ2-7|TRBV6-6
CASSSRILAGTGEQYF
>TRBJ1-6|TRBV9
CASSVGGSPLHF
>TRBJ2-1|TRBV11-2
CASSLTGRGSRNEQFF
>TRBJ2-1|TRBV29-1
CSVDSGGRDNEQFF
>TRBJ1-3|TRBV19
CASSILPSARSLGNTIYF
>TRBJ2-3|TRBV5-1
CASSLDFSTDTQYF
>TRBJ2-7|TRBV29-1
CSVKQSIGSSYEQYF
>TRBJ2-1|TRBV9
CASSAPPGQAGNEQFF